These T cell receptor beta chains were read from a single sample in a study of Tregs in tolerant kidney transplant recipients. This table comes from immunoSEQ multiplex PCR, and its TCRdb copy is limited to in-frame clones, with some not included. The sample lists fewer than 80,000 clones; 98% were seen once. Sequenced here: Tregs from blood, sampled before the transplant. Receptor source: a human donor who received a combined kidney and bone marrow transplant. The CDR3 runs from the conserved cysteine through the conserved F or W. The D gene is left open where the match is weak. The size field is filled for only some rows; it gives once, few, many or a size class.

j_call d_call v_call clone_size cdr3_nt cdr3_aa
TRBJ2-7 TRBD2 TRBV7-9 - TGTGCCAGCAGCCTCACACGGGGGGGGGACTACGAGCAGTACTTC CASSLTRGGDYEQYF
TRBJ2-3 - TRBV10-3 - TGTGCCATCAGTGGTTGGAGGGACCAGGACACAGATACGCAGTATTTT CAISGWRDQDTDTQYF
TRBJ2-2 TRBD2 TRBV11-3 - TGTGCCAGCAGCCTCCGCGGGAGGTCTACCGGGGAGCTGTTTTTT CASSLRGRSTGELFF
TRBJ1-2 - TRBV7-2 - TGTGCCAGCAGCTTACCTACGTTGGGGCAGCGCTACACCTTC CASSLPTLGQRYTF
TRBJ2-5 - TRBV5-1 - TGCGCCAGCAGCTTGGCAGGGTACCAAGAGACCCAGTACTTC CASSLAGYQETQYF
TRBJ2-7 TRBD1 TRBV30 - TGTGCCTGGAGTCCGGGACAGGGTCAACTTCAGCAGTACTTC CAWSPGQGQLQQYF
TRBJ2-3 - TRBV19 once TGTGCCAGTAGTTTCGGGAATACACATAGCACAGATACGCAGTATTTT CASSFGNTHSTDTQYF
TRBJ1-1 - TRBV11-3 - TGTGCCAGCAGCTTAGACGTTGCTGAAGCTTTCTTT CASSLDVAEAFF
TRBJ1-5 TRBD1 TRBV5-6 once TGTGCCAGCAGCCGTCGGGACAGAGCTAATCAGCCCCAGCATTTT CASSRRDRANQPQHF
TRBJ1-2 - TRBV7-2 - TGTGCCAGCAGCCCGGACAGACATGGCTACACCTTC CASSPDRHGYTF
TRBJ2-2 TRBD2 TRBV5-4 - TGTGCCAGCAGCTTGAGGGCTAGCGGGGGCCCTTATATCGGGGAGCTGTTTTTT CASSLRASGGPYIGELFF
TRBJ1-4 TRBD1 TRBV7-3 - TGTGCCAGCAGCTTAACGGGTTACAGGGGTGAAAAACTGTTTTTT CASSLTGYRGEKLFF
TRBJ2-1 - TRBV7-3 - TGTGCCAGCAGCTTACTGCTAGTGTGTAGGTTCTTC CASSLLLVCRFF
TRBJ2-1 TRBD2 TRBV5-1 once TGCGCCAGCAGCCTCTTAACAACTAGCGGGGGTGAAGGGTTCTTC CASSLLTTSGGEGFF
TRBJ2-4 TRBD2 TRBV5-1 - TGTGCCAGCAGCTTAGGCGGGGGGGCCAACATTCAGTACTTC CASSLGGGANIQYF
TRBJ2-3 TRBD2 TRBV5-6 - TGTGCCAGCAGCTTGGCGGGACTAGTAGGTGTCACAGATACGCAGTATTTT CASSLAGLVGVTDTQYF
TRBJ1-2 TRBD1 TRBV5-1 - TGCGCCAGCAGCCGGAGGACAGGTTCTTACCACTATGGCTACACCTTC CASSRRTGSYHYGYTF
TRBJ1-6 - TRBV6-5 - TGTGCCAGCGGACAATCAGTAACACCCCTCCACTTT CASGQSVTPLHF
TRBJ1-5 TRBD1 TRBV10-3 - TGTGCCATCAGGGACAGGAATCAGCCCCAGCATTTT CAIRDRNQPQHF
TRBJ1-1 TRBD1 TRBV7-8 - TGTGCCAGCAGCTTAGCGGAAGGGGGCTATAACACTGAAGCTTTCTTT CASSLAEGGYNTEAFF
TRBJ2-3 TRBD2 TRBV5-1 - TGCGCCAGCAGCTTGGGCGGGGGGGAACCAGATACGCAGTATTTT CASSLGGGEPDTQYF
TRBJ1-2 TRBD1 TRBV7-8 - TGTGCCAGCAGCGAGGTTAGACAGGGATTAAATGGCTACACCTTC CASSEVRQGLNGYTF
TRBJ2-3 TRBD2 TRBV5-1 once TGCGCCAGCAGCTTGGCCCCGGGGGGGGGCCGGGCAGATACGCAGTATTTT CASSLAPGGGRADTQYF